The following is a TCR beta chain sequence with its context. The clone's antigen remains unknown. Relative to the germline gene, one junction end is altered; a read error may explain this. Other nucleotide sequences from this sample produce the same CDR3. TCRbeta CDR3 regions were amplified from genomic DNA by means of the immunoSEQ Assay, a bias-controlled multiplex PCR. Processing in the source paper ran as follows. Within the assay, amplification of reference gene primers was used to estimate how many nucleated cells each sample contained. To quantify the absolute abundance of each unique TCRbeta CDR3 rearrangement, sequence reads were collapsed and filtered. For each sample, productive Simpson clonality was calculated by taking the square root of Simpson's diversity index across productive rearrangements. TCRdb obtained this table from immuneACCESS and retained in-frame rearrangements with V and J assigned. These tables miss some clones; where compared with another copy, unresolved V genes account for less than half of the shortfall, and the remainder is unexplained. V and J calls and clone size are those listed in that table; D and trimming were worked out from the DNA. In this sample the table shows some 150,000 clones, around nine tenths of which occur a single time. The ten largest clones add up to approximately 9% of the sample.

This entry is derived from a study of blood T cell repertoires in COVID-19 (dated by TCRdb to 2019 to 2021). The study in broad terms: Samples from collaborators originated in the United States, Italy and Spain and spanned both the acute and convalescent phases of COVID-19. The material from the prospective study consisted of cDNA or gDNA derived from T cells, B-cell-depleted T cells, or PBMCs. The dataset comprised deeply sampled blood TCRbeta repertoires from subjects exposed to, actively infected with, or recovered from COVID-19. The repertoires were released in a freely available public database intended as a resource for research on the immune response to SARS-CoV-2. Samples came from the ongoing ImmuneRACE study (first 160 participants) plus 1,254 subjects from 6 global collaborators. Sample metadata almost always included a de-identified subject ID, COVID-19 status, age in years and sex. Where available, HLA class I and class II types were taken from metadata supplied by the sample provider and were not determined by assay-based typing. Points the paper makes about the study in general: The quantity of clinical and demographic metadata differed by source and by participant and was supplied without curation.

The collaborating institutions used their own protocols to collect whole blood in K2EDTA tubes. For TCRbeta analysis, collaborators shipped samples in one of three forms: frozen whole blood, isolated PBMCs, or DNA extracted from either of those sample types. Sequenced input: peripheral blood. The TCR comes from a woman aged 45-59 years with active or convalescent COVID-19.

CDR3 reads: CASSPDRVNTEAFF. The DNA is as follows: TGTGCCAGCAGTCCCGACAGGGTGAACACTGAAGCCTTCTTT. Here the chain combines TRBV27 and TRBJ1-1; 7 of the junction bases match TRBD1. The CDR3 covers 14 residues, taking in both the cysteine and the phenylalanine. Only CDR3 DNA remains: 42 bases, in frame from the first base. The germline V gene (reference sequence) provides CDR1 MNHEY and CDR2 SMNVEV.